Reported below is one T cell receptor (beta chain). The repertoire was sequenced with immunoSEQ multiplex PCR; TCRdb's copy has only in-frame clones and lacks some. Of around 98,000 clones listed, about 80% are singletons. This sample was taken from a study of blood T cell repertoires in COVID-19. Germline values: CDR1 SGDLS, CDR2 YYNGEE. The CDR3 is 19 amino acids. V was shortened by 2 bases and J by 3 bases, with 25 bases between the two germline ends. The rearrangement joins TRBV9 to TRBJ2-3, with D maybe TRBD1 (6 bases). The sample was peripheral blood. This receptor was taken from a man between 65 and 85 years old with acute or convalescent COVID-19. The CDR3 DNA reads TGTGCCAGCAGCGTTGGGGGCCTCAGCTTGGTCGCAACGACAGATACGCAGTATTTT. Translated, it gives CASSVGGLSLVATTDTQYF.